What follows describes a single T cell receptor (beta chain). V trimming: 4 bases; J trimming: 2 bases; junction bases outside the gene matches: 4. Looked up from germline, CDR1 is SGHTA and CDR2 is FQGNSA. The CDR3 loop spans 16 amino acids. Data came from immunoSEQ multiplex PCR; TCRdb stores just in-frame clones and leaves some out. The table records 75,000 to 100,000 clones, 90% of them present only once. These data are taken from a study of T cell changes during pregnancy in multiple sclerosis. This receptor was obtained from a female donor in good health, enrolled as a control in a pregnancy study. This material consisted of peripheral blood, taken in the second trimester of pregnancy. V gene TRBV7-2 combines with J gene TRBJ2-7; TRBD2 agrees at 14 bases. CDR3 protein: CASSSRTSGGPYEQYF. CDR3 nucleotides: TGTGCCAGCAGCTCCAGGACTAGCGGGGGGCCCTACGAGCAGTACTTC. The variable domain in full, with the rest retrieved from reference TRBV7-2 and TRBJ2-7, is GAGVSQSPSNKVTEKGKDVELRCDPISGHTALYWYRQSLGQGLEFLIYFQGNSAPDKSGLPSDRFSAERTGGSVSTLTIQRTQQEDSAVYLCASSSRTSGGPYEQYFGPGTRLTVT.